The rows below give T cell receptor beta chains drawn from one sample of a study of blood T cells in healthy people across ages. TCRdb analysed the 5' RACE reads with MiXCR anew, one entry per CDR3 protein. The data hold around 1.5 million distinct CDR3 sequences, with approximately 42% observed a single time. Sequencing was carried out using blood. These TCRs come from a woman aged 18 to 35 in good health. Each CDR3 is given with its conserved first and last residue. The D gene is left open where the match is weak. A clone size is listed for some rows: how often the clone was seen (once, few, many), or a class if it is expanded.

CDR3 length	V gene	D gene	J gene	clone size	CDR3 protein	CDR3 DNA
14	TRBV20-1	TRBD2	TRBJ2-5	few	CSARVSLAGETQYF	TGCAGTGCTAGAGTCTCACTAGCGGGAGAGACCCAGTACTTC
18	TRBV6-2/TRBV6-3	.	TRBJ2-3	.	CASSYYPGGLAGTDTQYF	TGTGCCAGCAGTTACTATCCGGGGGGCCTGGCGGGCACAGATACGCAGTATTTT
16	TRBV7-9	.	TRBJ2-7	.	CASSLGGLASSYEQYF	TGTGCCAGCAGCTTAGGGGGCCTGGCGAGCTCCTACGAGCAGTACTTC
11	TRBV25-1	.	TRBJ2-1	.	CASSEFGEQFF	TGTGCCAGCAGTGAATTTGGTGAGCAGTTCTTC
16	TRBV11-1	.	TRBJ2-3	few	CASSSAWGYRTDTQYF	TGTGCCAGCAGCTCCGCATGGGGCTACAGAACAGATACGCAGTATTTT
16	TRBV6-5	.	TRBJ1-2	.	CASSYSFTGFGYGYTF	TGTGCCAGCAGCTACTCCTTTACGGGGTTTGGCTATGGCTACACCTTC
13	TRBV6-5	.	TRBJ2-1	.	CASIRQGGGEQFF	TGTGCCAGCATCCGTCAGGGAGGGGGTGAGCAGTTCTTC
15	TRBV6-6	TRBD2	TRBJ2-5	few	CASSRWTSGGETQYF	TGTGCCAGCAGTCGGTGGACTAGCGGGGGAGAGACCCAGTACTTC
15	TRBV7-2	TRBD1	TRBJ2-1	many	CASSSAGQGYNEQFF	TGTGCCAGCAGCTCCGCGGGACAGGGGTACAATGAGCAGTTCTTC
13	TRBV6-1	TRBD2	TRBJ2-2	.	CASTTSGVGELFF	TGTGCCAGCACTACTAGCGGTGTCGGGGAGCTGTTTTTT
13	TRBV6-1	.	TRBJ2-7	few	CASSALDRYEQYF	TGTGCCAGCAGTGCTCTAGACCGCTACGAGCAGTACTTC
15	TRBV3-1	.	TRBJ2-7	.	CASSQGRPSSYEQYF	TGTGCCAGCAGCCAAGGACGACCCAGCTCCTACGAGCAGTACTTC
14	TRBV6-1	.	TRBJ1-5	few	CASSEWMGNQPQHF	TGTGCCAGCAGTGAATGGATGGGCAATCAGCCCCAGCATTTT
12	TRBV20-1	.	TRBJ1-1	.	CSATQGVTEAFF	TGCAGTGCTACCCAGGGTGTCACTGAAGCTTTCTTT
13	TRBV20-1	.	TRBJ1-5	few	CSARDLVNQPQHF	TGCAGTGCTAGAGATCTGGTCAATCAGCCCCAGCATTTT
15	TRBV19	TRBD1	TRBJ1-5	.	CASSVGTGGNQPQHF	TGTGCCAGTAGCGTCGGGACAGGGGGCAATCAGCCCCAGCATTTT
14	TRBV7-8	.	TRBJ2-7	.	CASSPTGPFYEQYF	TGTGCCAGCAGTCCCACTGGCCCTTTCTACGAGCAGTACTTC
13	TRBV6-1	.	TRBJ1-1	.	CASIRQENTEAFF	TGTGCCAGCATTAGACAGGAGAACACTGAAGCTTTCTTT
14	TRBV11-2	.	TRBJ2-7	.	CASSLWQGSHEQYF	TGTGCCAGCAGCTTATGGCAGGGATCCCACGAGCAGTACTTC
12	TRBV7-9	.	TRBJ1-2	.	CSSSPDKYGYTF	TGTTCCAGCAGCCCGGACAAATATGGCTACACCTTC
13	TRBV10-3	.	TRBJ2-3	few	CASRPLSTDTQYF	TGTGCCTCTAGACCCCTTTCCACAGATACGCAGTATTTT
14	TRBV30	TRBD2	TRBJ2-1	.	CAWSRMGGDNEQFF	TGTGCCTGGAGCCGAATGGGGGGGGACAATGAGCAGTTCTTC
16	TRBV6-1	.	TRBJ1-1	.	CASSARDGLPGTEAFF	TGTGCCAGCAGCGCCCGGGACGGCCTTCCGGGCACTGAAGCTTTCTTT
14	TRBV20-1	.	TRBJ1-4	.	CSARGGAGNEKLFF	TGCAGTGCTAGGGGCGGGGCGGGGAATGAAAAACTGTTTTTT
14	TRBV5-1	TRBD2	TRBJ2-7	.	CASRSLAGEGEQYF	TGCGCCAGCAGATCACTAGCGGGAGAGGGCGAGCAGTACTTC
15	TRBV7-8	.	TRBJ2-7	.	CASSSRGGDSYEQYF	TGTGCCAGCAGCTCAAGGGGGGGGGACTCCTACGAGCAGTACTTC
16	TRBV6-6	TRBD1	TRBJ1-5	.	CASSYLPGQSNQPQHF	TGTGCCAGCAGTTACCTACCGGGACAGAGCAATCAGCCCCAGCATTTT
16	TRBV7-6	TRBD2	TRBJ2-1	few	CASSLVPSGGGNEQFF	TGTGCCAGCAGCTTAGTCCCTAGCGGGGGTGGGAATGAGCAGTTCTTC
16	TRBV20-1	TRBD2	TRBJ2-7	.	CSAIKGLAGGRNEQYF	TGCAGTGCTATCAAGGGACTAGCGGGGGGACGCAATGAGCAGTACTTC
17	TRBV6-6	TRBD2	TRBJ2-7	.	CASSYAAGTSGYNEQYF	TGTGCCAGCAGTTACGCGGCCGGGACTAGCGGATACAATGAGCAGTACTTC
12	TRBV28	.	TRBJ1-1	few	CASSAVGTEAFF	TGTGCCAGCAGTGCCGTCGGCACTGAAGCTTTCTTT
13	TRBV20-1	.	TRBJ2-5	few	CSTTGRNQETQYF	TGCAGTACGACGGGGCGGAATCAAGAGACCCAGTACTTC